Following are 8 T cell receptor beta chains from one sample sequenced in a study of T cell clonality in common variable immunodeficiency. Generated by immunoSEQ multiplex PCR, the TCRdb table keeps only in-frame clones and is missing some. Recorded here are around 39,000 clones, none singletons. Sequenced: peripheral blood mononuclear cells. The receptors here all came from a person aged 18-69 years in good health.

Many counts were recorded for this clone. The CDR3 is cut off 3 residues early in the read; its end comes from the germline J gene. The chain has TRBV5-1 and TRBJ2-7, with 9 nucleotides matching TRBD1. V lost 6 bases to trimming and J lost 4 bases; unmatched junction nucleotides: 11. Germline values: CDR1 SGHRS, CDR2 YFSETQ. The CDR3 spans 15 residues. Partial CDR3 DNA: TGCGCCAGCACACATACTACAGGGGGCTTGTACGAG. It codes for CASTHTTGGLYE. The whole CDR3 is CASTHTTGGLYEQYF.

This clone was seen ten or more times. The CDR3 end falls 3 residues outside the read, so it is completed with the germline J gene. V and J are TRBV18 and TRBJ2-3; 10 bases line up with TRBD1. V shed 4 bases, J shed 4 bases, and the junction held 11 bases outside the gene matches. The germline V gene encodes CDR1 KGHSH and CDR2 LQKENI. This CDR3 contains 17 residues. The DNA read from the CDR3 is TGTGCCAGCTCACTAAAAGACAGGGGGCGCCCAGCAGATACG. The encoded protein is CASSLKDRGRPADT. The complete CDR3 reads CASSLKDRGRPADTQYF.

At least ten counts were recorded for this clone. The missing CDR3 end, 3 residues past where the read stops, is filled in from the germline J gene. Other DNA sequences in the same sample also yield this CDR3. The chain has TRBV11-2 and TRBJ1-6; no reliable D call. Germline V gives CDR1 SGHAT, CDR2 FQNNGV. V lost 0 bases and J 4 bases, leaving 4 bases between the germline ends. This CDR3 region has 14 residues. The DNA read from the CDR3 is TGTGCCAGCAGCTTAGACCGGTATAATTCACCC. Its protein is CASSLDRYNSP. The CDR3 in full is CASSLDRYNSPLHF.

This clone was seen at least ten times. The junction shows a germline mismatch at one end, possibly a read error. The sequenced fragment ends 3 residues before the CDR3 boundary, so the rest is inferred from the germline J gene. This sample also contains other DNA sequences that code for the same CDR3. The chain uses TRBV19 and TRBJ2-1; 7 bases match TRBD1. Germline V lookup: CDR1 LNHDA, CDR2 SQIVND (reference sequence). The length of the CDR3 is 15 residues. CDR3 protein: CASSLGTASYNEQFF. CDR3 DNA, as far as it was read: TGCGCCAGTAGTCTGGGGACAGCCTCTTACAATGAG.

This clone was recorded many times. The sequence runs out 3 residues before the end of the CDR3; the remainder is reconstructed from the germline J gene. The rearrangement links TRBV30 to TRBJ1-1; TRBD1 aligns across 7 bases. The CDR3 has 13 amino acids. Germline CDR1 reads GTSNPN; CDR2 reads SVGIG (reference sequence). The V segment lost 7 bases and the J segment 3 bases; nucleotides outside the gene matches: 8. CDR3 bases read: TGTGCCTATCAAGGACAGGACCACACTGAA. This encodes CAYQGQDHTE. The whole CDR3 protein is CAYQGQDHTEAFF.

This clone was observed many times. With the read ending 3 residues before the CDR3 end, the germline J gene is used to fill in that end. The chain joins TRBV4-1 to TRBJ2-3, with TRBD2 identical over 7 bases. The CDR3 has 15 amino acids. Germline assignment: CDR1 MGHRA and CDR2 YSYEKL. The V gene end was trimmed by 2 bases and the J gene end by 1 base; junction bases not matched to a gene: 3. CDR3 region: CASSQTLAGTDTQYF. The CDR3 DNA, read in part, is TGCGCCAGCAGCCAAACCCTAGCGGGCACAGATACG.

Many counts were recorded for this clone. The CDR3 extends 3 residues past the end of the read, so its final part is completed from the germline J gene. The rearrangement uses TRBV5-1 and TRBJ2-5, with TRBD1 matching 7 bases. The CDR3 consists of 15 residues. Germline loops: CDR1 SGHRS, CDR2 YFSETQ. The V gene end was trimmed by 2 bases and the J gene end by 1 base; junction bases not matched to a gene: 5. CDR3 protein: CASSFLTGAQETQYF. The covered CDR3 bases are TGCGCCAGCAGCTTTTTAACAGGGGCCCAAGAGACC.

Many counts were recorded for this clone. The read finishes 3 residues shy of the CDR3 end, and the germline J gene is used to complete it. J is TRBJ2-1 and V is TRBV20-1; 10 nucleotides align to TRBD2. CDR1 and CDR2 from the germline V gene are DFQATT and SNEGSKA (reference sequence). This CDR3 comprises 14 residues. Germline trimming cut 7 bases from V and 7 bases from J; bases unmatched to any gene: 10. This chain's CDR3 is CSGAVSGRANEQFF. The sequenced part of the CDR3 DNA is TGCAGTGGTGCGGTCAGCGGGAGGGCGAATGAG.